Listed below are T cell receptor beta chains from one sample, sequenced in a study of T-cell memory formation after mild COVID-19. MiXCR, applied by TCRdb to the 5' RACE reads, yields one record per CDR3 protein. Among 470,000 or so distinct CDR3 sequences listed, roughly 23% were seen once. The sample comprised PBMCs or a T cell subset sorted from them (not recorded which). Receptor source: an adult woman who had mild COVID-19 (a few samples of this study predate the infection). Cell type and time point are not known. CDR3s include the opening cysteine and the closing phenylalanine or tryptophan. D genes are given only for firm matches. Where a row states a size, it is once, few, many or the class of an expanded clone; other rows omit it.

TRBD1	TRBV7-9	-	TRBJ2-2	CASSQTGPGELFF	TGTGCCAGCAGCCAGACAGGGCCCGGGGAGCTGTTTTTT
-	TRBV5-5	few	TRBJ1-4	CASSSLGGPREKLFF	TGTGCCAGCAGCTCGTTGGGGGGCCCTAGGGAAAAACTGTTTTTT
TRBD1	TRBV20-1	-	TRBJ2-1	CSVTRDRAVTKQFF	TGCAGTGTAACCCGGGACAGGGCCGTCACAAAGCAGTTCTTC
-	TRBV5-1	few	TRBJ1-4	CASSPEGRMEKLFF	TGCGCCAGCAGCCCGGAAGGACGGATGGAAAAACTGTTTTTT
-	TRBV7-9	few	TRBJ2-7	CASSLEAVAYEQYF	TGTGCCAGCAGCTTAGAGGCGGTAGCCTACGAGCAGTACTTC
-	TRBV12-3/TRBV12-4	-	TRBJ1-5	CASSLRGQPQHF	TGTGCCAGCAGTTTAAGGGGTCAGCCCCAGCATTTT
-	TRBV6-2/TRBV6-3	-	TRBJ2-3	CASSTRARTADTQYF	TGTGCCAGCAGCACCCGGGCCCGGACGGCAGATACGCAGTATTTT
-	TRBV12-3/TRBV12-4	many	TRBJ1-2	CASSSDYSTNYGYTF	TGTGCCAGCAGCTCGGATTACTCCACCAACTATGGCTACACCTTC
TRBD1	TRBV14	few	TRBJ1-1	CASSQGLGDRGAGTEAFF	TGTGCCAGCAGCCAAGGGTTGGGAGACAGGGGAGCCGGCACTGAAGCTTTCTTT
TRBD1	TRBV10-3	-	TRBJ1-2	CAISETGGDYGYTF	TGTGCCATCAGTGAGACAGGGGGCGACTATGGCTACACCTTC
TRBD2	TRBV29-1	many	TRBJ2-7	CSVVGLAGSEQYF	TGCAGCGTTGTTGGCCTAGCGGGAAGCGAGCAGTACTTC
-	TRBV18	-	TRBJ2-7	CASSPVFTGTSYEQYF	TGTGCCAGCTCACCAGTTTTTACAGGTACCTCCTACGAGCAGTACTTC
-	TRBV3-1	few	TRBJ2-7	CASSQDQISEQYF	TGTGCCAGCAGCCAAGATCAGATAAGCGAGCAGTACTTC
-	TRBV7-9	few	TRBJ1-1	CASSSNSDSYTEAFF	TGTGCCAGCAGCTCCAACTCTGACAGCTACACTGAAGCTTTCTTT
-	TRBV20-1	few	TRBJ1-4	CSASLGRMGEKLFF	TGCAGTGCCAGCCTCGGTCGTATGGGGGAAAAACTGTTTTTT
TRBD2	TRBV5-1	-	TRBJ2-3	CASSLTSGGRADTQYF	TGCGCCAGCAGCTTGACTAGCGGGGGTAGGGCAGATACGCAGTATTTT
TRBD2	TRBV5-1	few	TRBJ2-3	CASSLAGGSIDTQYF	TGCGCCAGCAGCTTGGCGGGAGGTAGTATAGATACGCAGTATTTT
TRBD1	TRBV15	-	TRBJ2-7	CATSIRQGAGYEQYF	TGTGCCACCAGCATCAGACAGGGGGCCGGGTACGAGCAGTACTTC
TRBD1	TRBV18	-	TRBJ1-1	CASSTDRGAEAFF	TGTGCCAGCTCAACAGACAGGGGGGCTGAAGCTTTCTTT
-	TRBV20-1	-	TRBJ2-5	CSANGPVMETQYF	TGCAGTGCTAACGGACCTGTAATGGAGACCCAGTACTTC
-	TRBV7-2	once	TRBJ2-3	CASSLLGSGFTDTQYF	TGTGCCAGCAGCTTACTGGGGAGCGGGTTCACAGATACGCAGTATTTT
TRBD2	TRBV19	-	TRBJ2-2	CASKLAGVSGELFF	TGTGCCAGTAAGCTAGCGGGAGTATCCGGGGAGCTGTTTTTT
TRBD1	TRBV7-6	few	TRBJ1-3	CASSLPGQGAGNTIYF	TGTGCCAGCAGCTTACCGGGACAGGGGGCTGGAAACACCATATATTTT
TRBD1	TRBV25-1	-	TRBJ1-2	CASMDRRNGYTF	TGTGCCAGCATGGACAGGAGAAATGGCTACACCTTC
TRBD2	TRBV12-3/TRBV12-4	-	TRBJ2-7	CASSWGAGRSYEQYF	TGTGCCAGCAGTTGGGGAGCGGGACGCTCCTACGAGCAGTACTTC
-	TRBV7-9	few	TRBJ2-5	CASSIRDKETQYF	TGTGCCAGCAGCATCCGGGACAAGGAGACCCAGTACTTC
TRBD1	TRBV4-3	few	TRBJ2-7	CASSLHRTGGPYEQYF	TGCGCCAGCAGCCTTCACAGGACAGGGGGCCCCTACGAGCAGTACTTC
-	TRBV27	-	TRBJ2-1	CASSSSGKTHNEQFF	TGTGCCAGCAGTTCGTCGGGCAAGACCCACAATGAGCAGTTCTTC
-	TRBV7-6	-	TRBJ1-1	CASSPYANTEAFF	TGTGCCAGCAGCCCATACGCGAACACTGAAGCTTTCTTT
TRBD2	TRBV10-3	few	TRBJ2-1	CAITGTSGVSYNEQFF	TGTGCCATCACCGGGACTAGCGGGGTCTCCTACAATGAGCAGTTCTTC
-	TRBV9	few	TRBJ2-1	CASSTYEGEGYNEQFF	TGTGCCAGCAGTACCTACGAGGGAGAGGGCTACAATGAGCAGTTCTTC
-	TRBV5-1	-	TRBJ2-7	CASSLASYNHYEQYF	TGCGCCAGCAGCTTGGCTTCATACAACCACTACGAGCAGTACTTC
-	TRBV6-5	few	TRBJ2-3	CASSAQNHRTDTQYF	TGTGCCAGCAGCGCGCAGAACCACCGAACAGATACGCAGTATTTT
TRBD2	TRBV7-9	-	TRBJ2-3	CASSFGLRESDTQYF	TGTGCCAGCAGCTTCGGGCTGCGGGAGTCAGATACGCAGTATTTT
-	TRBV5-1	-	TRBJ1-2	CASGIATPAYGYTF	TGCGCCAGCGGCATTGCCACCCCCGCATATGGCTACACCTTC
TRBD2	TRBV20-1	few	TRBJ2-5	CSARGKSAGGRGIESESQETQYF	TGCAGTGCTAGAGGAAAAAGCGCGGGAGGGCGAGGAATCGAGTCCGAGTCCCAAGAGACCCAGTACTTC
-	TRBV2	-	TRBJ2-7	CASKGRGWNEQYF	TGTGCCAGCAAGGGCCGGGGATGGAACGAGCAGTACTTC
-	TRBV6-1	-	TRBJ2-6	CASSARSGANVLTF	TGTGCCAGCAGTGCACGCTCTGGGGCCAACGTCCTGACTTTC
-	TRBV4-1	many	TRBJ2-5	CASSQTDGGETQYF	TGCGCCAGCAGCCAGACGGACGGGGGTGAGACCCAGTACTTC
TRBD1	TRBV6-5	-	TRBJ1-2	CASSYRGDRHNYGYTF	TGTGCCAGCAGTTATAGAGGGGACAGACATAACTATGGCTACACCTTC
-	TRBV6-5	-	TRBJ1-1	CASSWGRTNTEAFF	TGTGCCAGCAGCTGGGGACGGACCAACACTGAAGCTTTCTTT
TRBD1	TRBV4-2	few	TRBJ2-5	CASSRDSVSQETQYF	TGTGCCAGCAGCAGGGACAGCGTAAGCCAAGAGACCCAGTACTTC
-	TRBV6-5	-	TRBJ1-1	CASPRGSGRNTEAFF	TGTGCCAGTCCGAGGGGGAGTGGGCGGAACACTGAAGCTTTCTTT
-	TRBV7-9	-	TRBJ1-1	CASSSVTENTEAFF	TGTGCCAGCAGCTCAGTCACAGAGAACACTGAAGCTTTCTTT
-	TRBV6-5	-	TRBJ2-7	CASSLDTDYEQYF	TGTGCCAGCAGTCTGGACACCGACTACGAGCAGTACTTC
-	TRBV7-9	few	TRBJ2-3	CASTNGLSGLQDTQYF	TGTGCCAGCACCAATGGACTAAGCGGGCTCCAAGATACGCAGTATTTT
-	TRBV7-9	few	TRBJ2-7	CASSPIPEGQYF	TGTGCCAGCAGCCCTATCCCAGAGGGGCAGTACTTC
TRBD1	TRBV12-5	-	TRBJ2-7	CASGKETGGFYEQYF	TGTGCTAGTGGGAAAGAGACAGGGGGGTTCTACGAGCAGTACTTC
-	TRBV5-6	-	TRBJ1-4	CASSRPETAREKLFF	TGTGCCAGCAGCCGACCCGAGACAGCCCGGGAAAAACTGTTTTTT
-	TRBV5-1	-	TRBJ2-7	CASSSPGGGEQYF	TGCGCCAGCAGCTCGCCCGGGGGAGGCGAGCAGTACTTC
-	TRBV5-6	few	TRBJ1-2	CASSAPTGNGYTF	TGTGCCAGCAGCGCCCCCACGGGAAACGGCTACACCTTC
-	TRBV7-2	-	TRBJ1-4	CASSSRQATNEKLFF	TGTGCCAGCAGCTCCCGACAGGCCACTAATGAAAAACTGTTTTTT
TRBD2	TRBV5-1	few	TRBJ2-3	CASSLGSSGNTDTQYF	TGCGCCAGCAGCTTGGGTTCTAGCGGGAACACAGATACGCAGTATTTT
TRBD2	TRBV20-1	few	TRBJ2-1	CSARVGGGTYNEQFF	TGCAGTGCTAGAGTCGGCGGGGGGACCTACAATGAGCAGTTCTTC
-	TRBV11-2	few	TRBJ2-5	CASTMTGVETQYF	TGTGCCAGCACTATGACTGGGGTGGAGACCCAGTACTTC
TRBD1	TRBV20-1	-	TRBJ2-3	CSARGTGQGATDTQYF	TGCAGTGCTAGAGGCACGGGACAGGGGGCAACAGATACGCAGTATTTT
TRBD2	TRBV27	-	TRBJ2-3	CASSGTSGSLITDTQYF	TGTGCCAGCAGCGGGACTAGCGGGAGCCTCATCACAGATACGCAGTATTTT